The T cell receptor beta chain under discussion was sequenced for a study of regulatory T cells in long-lasting Graves disease. The sample's time point: persistent/refractory GD, antithyroid drugs over 5 years with positive TRAb. The TCR library was prepared using RNA isolated from PBMCs. This clonotype was seen a handful of times. Its target is unknown. Building of the TCR beta libraries involved iRepertoire HTBI primers and Arm-PCR of CDR3 regions. TCRdb passed the multiplex PCR reads through MiXCR, listing each CDR3 protein once. Among 700,000 or so distinct CDR3 sequences listed, about 32% were seen once. V lost 4 bases, J lost 4 bases, and 7 bases stayed unmatched. Looked up from germline, CDR1 is SQVTM and CDR2 is ANQGSEA. This CDR3 is 13 amino acids long. Broader study findings: Persistent disease preferred TRBV28, TRBJ1-2 and TRBJ2-5.

The sample in question was peripheral blood mononuclear cells (PBMCs), obtained when the disease was refractory, from a patient treated with antithyroid drugs. The receptor comes from a female donor with Graves disease. The chain carries TRBV29-1 and TRBJ2-7, with 7 bases matching TRBD2. CDR3 sequence reads: CSVAASGLYEQYF. The CDR3 coding sequence is TGCAGCGTTGCGGCTAGCGGCCTTTACGAGCAGTACTTC.